These 8 T cell receptor beta chains were sequenced from one sample in a study of T-cell memory formation after mild COVID-19. One entry per CDR3 protein results from TCRdb running MiXCR on the 5' RACE reads. The sample consists of about 430,000 distinct CDR3 sequences, 20% to 25% of them appearing once. The sequenced sample was PBMCs or a T cell subset sorted from them (not recorded which). These receptors came from an adult woman who had mild COVID-19 (a few samples of this study predate the infection). Cell type and time point are not known.

The V and J genes are TRBV9 and TRBJ1-1, with D uncertain. From germline, CDR1 is SGDLS and CDR2 YYNGEE. This CDR3 has 14 amino acids. V lost 5 bases to trimming and J lost 2 bases, with 13 bases between them. CDR3 sequence reads: CASSQNTVNTEAFF. The DNA of the CDR3 is TGTGCCAGCAGTCAGAATACAGTAAACACTGAAGCTTTCTTT. The full variable domain, in which reference TRBV9 and TRBJ1-1 provide the parts outside the CDR3, is DSGVTQTPKHLITATGQRVTLRCSPRSGDLSVYWYQQSLDQGLQFLIQYYNGEERAKGNILERFSAQQFPDLHSELNLSSLELGDSALYFCASSQNTVNTEAFFGQGTRLTVV.

In its sample, this clonotype was seen a few times. The rearrangement links TRBV10-2 to TRBJ1-5, with 10 positions matching TRBD1. The CDR3 spans 15 residues. Losses at the gene ends were 7 bases for V and 2 bases for J; bases not matched to a gene: 5. Germline values: CDR1 WSHSY, CDR2 SAAADI. The CDR3 DNA sequence: TGCGCCAGCAATTCCGGGACAGGGGGCAATCAGCCCCAGCATTTT. Translated: CASNSGTGGNQPQHF.

This rearrangement joins TRBV20-1 to TRBJ2-7; 10 bases map to TRBD1. CDR3 length: 15 residues. CDR1 is DFQATT and CDR2 is SNEGSKA in the germline V gene (reference sequence). The junction had 6 bases not matched to a gene; V was cut back by 0 bases and J by 4 bases. The CDR3 DNA follows: TGCAGTGCTAGAGACCTAGGACAGGGGGGATACGAGCAGTACTTC. Protein product: CSARDLGQGGYEQYF.

This clonotype was counted between two and nine times. This chain links TRBV7-9 with TRBJ1-2, with TRBD1 matching 9 bases. There are 16 residues in the CDR3. Trimming cost V 5 bases and J 1 base; bases outside gene matches: 8. Per the germline V gene, CDR1 is SEHNR and CDR2 is FQNEAQ (reference sequence). For the CDR3, the DNA is TGTGCCAGCAGCCAGCGGACAGGGGCGTATAACTATGGCTACACCTTC. This translates into CASSQRTGAYNYGYTF.

There are many counts of this clonotype. The chain has TRBV9 and TRBJ2-5, with D unresolved. Germline loops: CDR1 SGDLS, CDR2 YYNGEE. Trimming took 2 bases from V and 5 from J, leaving 13 bases between them. CDR3 length equals 14 residues. The CDR3: CASSVGTLGETQYF. The CDR3 DNA follows: TGTGCCAGCAGCGTCGGCACTTTAGGGGAGACCCAGTACTTC.

The CDR3 is CASEGTAAQETQYF. As DNA, the CDR3 is TGTGCCAGCGAGGGAACAGCAGCACAAGAGACCCAGTACTTC. The chain recombines TRBV7-9 with TRBJ2-5; TRBD2 is a possible D gene (5 bases). The V and J ends lost 8 bases and 2 bases respectively, with 15 bases between them. This CDR3 comprises 14 residues. Germline V gives CDR1 SEHNR, CDR2 FQNEAQ (reference sequence).

This clonotype has just a few counts. This chain connects TRBV7-9 to TRBJ2-7, with a possible D match to TRBD1 (6 bases). Germline CDR1 is SEHNR and CDR2 is FQNEAQ (reference sequence). This CDR3 has 12 amino acids. V shed 5 bases and J shed 2 bases, with 7 bases lying between them. The DNA for the CDR3 is TGTGCCAGCAGCCGGACAGCCTACGAGCAGTACTTC. It is translated as CASSRTAYEQYF.

This clonotype came up a few times. The chain employs TRBV20-1 and TRBJ1-1, with D maybe TRBD1 (6 bases). Looked up from germline, CDR1 is DFQATT and CDR2 is SNEGSKA (reference sequence). There are 13 residues in the CDR3. With 0 bases removed from V and 5 bases from J, the gap between germline ends came to 10 bases. CDR3 loop: CSARDSGVTEAFF. As DNA, the CDR3 is TGCAGTGCTAGAGACTCAGGGGTGACTGAAGCTTTCTTT.